This T cell receptor (beta chain) was retrieved from a study of T cells and Merkel cell carcinoma outcomes. This clone turned up a few times. Its target is not known. General study points: Reportedly, T-cell repertoire with density predicts Merkel cell carcinoma outcomes.

Some clones are missing from TCRdb's copy, which holds only in-frame ones; the method was immunoSEQ multiplex PCR. Of some 21,000 clones listed, approximately 80% were seen once; the top ten hold 3% to 3.5%. Sequences were obtained from tumor tissue from Merkel cell carcinoma. The receptor was isolated from a human donor with Merkel cell carcinoma.

The CDR3, as DNA: TGTGCCAGCAGCCAGGGAGGGGTCGAAGCTTTCTTT. Its protein is CASSQGGVEAFF. V and J are TRBV27 and TRBJ1-1; D is perhaps TRBD1 (5 bases). This CDR3 is 12 amino acids long. Germline values: CDR1 MNHEY, CDR2 SMNVEV (reference sequence). V was shortened by 6 bases and J by 8 bases, with 13 bases between the two germline ends.